The 32 T cell receptor beta chains presented below share a single source sample, sequenced in a study of cytomegalovirus exposure and HLA in healthy donors. Use of 60 Vbeta and 13 Jbeta primers characterized the PCR. Generated by immunoSEQ multiplex PCR, the TCRdb table keeps only in-frame clones and is missing some. The sample has 160,000 or so clones; roughly 79% are singletons. Sample: PBMCs. Every receptor here comes from a man in his forties in good health and CMV-seropositive.

The rearrangement joins TRBV9 to TRBJ2-1; 7 bases fit TRBD2. The CDR3 contains 17 residues. Trimming at V came to 0 bases and at J to 2 bases, leaving 8 bases not matched to a gene. The germline V gene has CDR1 SGDLS and CDR2 YYNGEE. Here the CDR3 DNA reads TGTGCCAGCAGCGTAGAGGGATCCGGGAGGCCCTACAATGAGCAGTTCTTC. Translating it yields CASSVEGSGRPYNEQFF.

This clone was counted a few times. The rearrangement uses TRBV6-5 and TRBJ2-7; 9 positions agree with TRBD1. CDR1 is MNHEY and CDR2 is SVGAGI in the germline V gene. CDR3 length equals 15 residues. V trimming: 4 bases; J trimming: 2 bases; junction bases outside the gene matches: 6. The CDR3 is CASSLNWDRAYEQYF. DNA of the CDR3: TGTGCCAGCAGTTTAAACTGGGACAGGGCCTACGAGCAGTACTTC.

This clone was seen just once. The CDR3 is CASSLRTASTNEKLFF. Written as DNA, the CDR3 is TGTGCCAGCAGCCTCCGGACAGCTTCAACTAATGAAAAACTGTTTTTT. The chain carries TRBV11-2 and TRBJ1-4; a weak D match, TRBD1 (6 bases). The V and J ends lost 5 bases and 0 bases respectively, with 13 bases between them. Germline CDR1 and CDR2: SGHAT and FQNNGV. The CDR3 covers 16 residues.

This chain joins TRBV5-1 and TRBJ1-1; 8 nucleotides match TRBD1. Germline V gives CDR1 SGHRS, CDR2 YFSETQ. V shed 4 bases, J shed 4 bases, and the junction held 3 bases outside the gene matches. The CDR3 totals 13 residues. The CDR3 sequence is CASSTGQGTEAFF. Written as DNA, the CDR3 is TGCGCCAGCAGCACCGGACAGGGCACTGAAGCTTTCTTT.

This clone was seen only a few times. This chain connects TRBV11-3 to TRBJ1-1, with a possible D match to TRBD1 (6 bases). Germline lookup yields CDR1 SGHNT and CDR2 YENEEA. Trimming cost V 3 bases and J 4 bases, with 15 bases left between them. The CDR3 has 15 residues. The CDR3 is CASSFMGALGTEAFF. CDR3 sequence (DNA): TGTGCCAGCAGCTTCATGGGGGCGCTTGGCACTGAAGCTTTCTTT.

The chain combines TRBV5-1 with TRBJ1-4; D unresolved. Germline V gene lookup returns CDR1 SGHRS and CDR2 YFSETQ. The CDR3 loop spans 17 amino acids. V was trimmed by 0 bases and J by 5 bases, leaving 17 bases between them. The CDR3: CASSLVSLGGPNEKLFF. The CDR3, as DNA: TGCGCCAGCAGCTTGGTATCCCTCGGCGGGCCAAATGAAAAACTGTTTTTT.

This clone was counted a single time. V and J are TRBV28 and TRBJ1-5; weak D call: TRBD1 (6 bases). CDR3 length equals 14 residues. The ends were cut back, 8 bases at V and 9 bases at J, with 20 bases in the middle. Germline V gene lookup returns CDR1 MDHEN and CDR2 SYDVKM. CDR3 nucleotide sequence: TGTGCCAGCGGACCTTTTACAGGGTATTCGCCCCAGCATTTT. Translated: CASGPFTGYSPQHF.

This clone was observed a few times. The chain is built from TRBV2 and TRBJ2-7, with D perhaps TRBD2 (5 bases). The CDR3 runs 11 residues. The germline gives CDR1 SNHLY, CDR2 FYNNEI. Trimming removed 7 bases at V and 6 bases at J, with 10 bases between. The CDR3 protein is CASTQAGEQYF. The CDR3 bases are TGTGCCAGCACCCAGGCGGGCGAGCAGTACTTC.

The chain employs TRBV5-6 and TRBJ1-5; 10 nucleotides match TRBD1. V shed 8 bases, J shed 4 bases, and the junction held 12 bases outside the gene matches. The CDR3 contains 16 residues. Germline CDR1 SGHDT, CDR2 YYEEEE. CDR3 sequence reads: CARLPGTGASNQPQHF. The CDR3 DNA reads as TGTGCCAGACTACCCGGGACAGGGGCCTCTAATCAGCCCCAGCATTTT.

This chain links TRBV19 with TRBJ1-5, with TRBD1 matching over 9 bases. Germline CDR1 is LNHDA and CDR2 is SQIVND (reference sequence). This CDR3 contains 15 residues. V lost 4 bases, J lost 2 bases, and 3 bases stayed unmatched. CDR3 protein: CASSTGQGGNQPQHF. CDR3 coding DNA: TGTGCCAGTAGTACGGGACAGGGCGGCAATCAGCCCCAGCATTTT. Looking up the rest from reference TRBV19 and TRBJ1-5 gives the full variable domain: DGGITQSPKYLFRKEGQNVTLSCEQNLNHDAMYWYRQDPGQGLRLIYYSQIVNDFQKGDIAEGYSVSREKKESFPLTVTSAQKNPTAFYLCASSTGQGGNQPQHFGDGTRLSIL.

The J gene is TRBJ1-2, the V gene TRBV29-1; TRBD1 is a possible D gene (5 bases). The V gene lost 0 bases and the J gene lost 1 base, with 9 bases spanning the gap. Germline assignment: CDR1 SQVTM and CDR2 ANQGSEA. The CDR3 extends over 14 amino acids. CDR3 nucleotides: TGCAGCGTTGAAGAGGGGCGAATTAACTATGGCTACACCTTC. Its translation: CSVEEGRINYGYTF.

This clone was detected once. V and J are TRBV30 and TRBJ2-7; a weak D match, TRBD2 (5 bases). Germline CDR1 is GTSNPN and CDR2 is SVGIG (reference sequence). The CDR3 contains 13 residues. The V and J ends lost 2 bases and 5 bases respectively, with 13 bases between them. Here the CDR3 DNA reads TGTGCCTGGAGTCGAGGGCCTCTCAACGAGCAGTACTTC. It codes for CAWSRGPLNEQYF.

This clone was seen only a few times. The chain recombines TRBV7-9 with TRBJ2-5; D unclear. The V end was cut by 5 bases, the J end by 4 bases, with 8 bases between. CDR3 length equals 12 residues. Looked up from germline, CDR1 is SEHNR and CDR2 is FQNEAQ (reference sequence). The CDR3 protein is CASSPPPETQYF. CDR3 DNA: TGTGCCAGCAGCCCTCCTCCAGAGACCCAGTACTTC.

This chain uses TRBV9 with TRBJ2-5; D uncertain. The CDR3 covers 14 residues. CDR1 SGDLS and CDR2 YYNGEE come from the germline V gene. V lost 0 bases, J lost 2 bases, and 8 bases lay in between. The CDR3 here is CASSVGGEQETQYF. The CDR3 nucleotides read TGTGCCAGCAGCGTAGGCGGAGAGCAAGAGACCCAGTACTTC.

The chain joins TRBV7-9 to TRBJ2-3, with a tentative D call TRBD1 (6 bases). Between the trimmed V and J ends, which lost 0 bases and 5 bases, there was a span of 9 bases. The germline V gene has CDR1 SEHNR and CDR2 FQNEAQ (reference sequence). The CDR3 is 14 residues long. CDR3 loop: CASSLAQDRDTQYF. The CDR3 nucleotides read TGTGCCAGCAGCTTAGCACAGGACAGAGATACGCAGTATTTT.

This clone was recorded once. The chain is built from TRBV28 and TRBJ2-1; 10 bases are a match to TRBD2. After removal of 5 bases from V and 5 bases from J, the junction contained 6 bases not matched to a gene. Germline CDR1 and CDR2: MDHEN and SYDVKM. The CDR3 is 15 residues long. CDR3 loop: CASSRPSGSHNEQFF. CDR3 sequence (DNA): TGTGCCAGCAGTCGGCCTAGCGGGAGCCACAATGAGCAGTTCTTC. The entire variable domain, with the rest obtained from reference TRBV28 and TRBJ2-1, is as follows: DVKVTQSSRYLVKRTGEKVFLECVQDMDHENMFWYRQDPGLGLRLIYFSYDVKMKEKGDIPEGYSVSREKKERFSLILESASTNQTSMYLCASSRPSGSHNEQFFGPGTRLTVL.

This clone was detected a few times. The chain has TRBV9 and TRBJ2-2, with TRBD1 matching 8 bases. Germline V gene sequence: CDR1 SGDLS, CDR2 YYNGEE. CDR3 length equals 14 residues. J gave up 5 bases and V 5 bases, and 5 bases lay outside the gene matches. This chain's CDR3 is CASRRQGRTGELFF. CDR3 nucleotides: TGTGCCAGCAGGCGACAGGGGCGGACCGGGGAGCTGTTTTTT. Full variable domain (outside the CDR3, taken from reference TRBV9 and TRBJ2-2): DSGVTQTPKHLITATGQRVTLRCSPRSGDLSVYWYQQSLDQGLQFLIQYYNGEERAKGNILERFSAQQFPDLHSELNLSSLELGDSALYFCASRRQGRTGELFFGEGSRLTVL.

The CDR3 nucleotides are TGTGCCTGGGCGACTAGCGGGAGGGCCGAGCAGTACTTC. It codes for CAWATSGRAEQYF. This chain joins TRBV30 and TRBJ2-7; TRBD2 agrees at 14 bases. The germline CDR1 and CDR2 sequences are GTSNPN and SVGIG (reference sequence). The CDR3 sequence is 13 residues long. V shed 5 bases and J 6 bases; nucleotides not matched to a gene: 3.

This sequence joins TRBV30 and TRBJ2-7, with TRBD2 as a possible D gene (5 bases). Trimming removed 0 bases from V and 1 base from J, with 10 bases in between. From germline, CDR1 is GTSNPN and CDR2 SVGIG (reference sequence). CDR3 length equals 14 residues. CDR3 DNA: TGTGCCTGGAGTGTCGGGTCGGGGTCCTACGAGCAGTACTTC. This encodes CAWSVGSGSYEQYF.

The CDR3 protein is CASSAGTGSYNEQFF. CDR3 nucleotides: TGTGCCAGCAGCGCCGGGACAGGGTCCTACAATGAGCAGTTCTTC. The chain carries TRBV6-1 and TRBJ2-1, with 9 bases matching TRBD1. From germline, CDR1 is MNHNS and CDR2 SASEGT. This CDR3 has 15 residues. V lost 6 bases to trimming and J lost 1 base; unmatched junction nucleotides: 4.

Only a few counts were recorded for this clone. The chain links TRBV9 to TRBJ2-7; D gene uncertain. CDR3 length: 14 residues. The V end lost 0 bases, the J end lost 0 bases, and 7 bases lay between the germline ends. CDR1 SGDLS and CDR2 YYNGEE come from the germline V gene. CDR3 nucleotide sequence: TGTGCCAGCAGCGTAGCTAAGATCTCCTACGAGCAGTACTTC. This codes for CASSVAKISYEQYF.

V gene TRBV13 combines with J gene TRBJ1-5; no definite D call. This CDR3 spans 16 amino acids. Germline assignment: CDR1 PRHDT and CDR2 FYEKMQ (reference sequence). Trimming removed 5 bases from V and 5 bases from J, with 19 bases in between. CDR3 amino acids: CASSIRMRSPDQPQHF. CDR3 in DNA: TGTGCCAGCAGCATCAGAATGAGGAGCCCAGATCAGCCCCAGCATTTT.

The rearrangement uses TRBV2 and TRBJ2-7, with 8 positions matching TRBD2. The J segment lost 2 bases and the V segment lost 8 bases, leaving 11 bases of the junction unmatched. The CDR3 is made up of 15 amino acids. Germline CDR1 SNHLY, CDR2 FYNNEI. The CDR3 DNA reads TGTGCCAGCCATGTAACTAGCGGTCTAACCTACGAGCAGTACTTC. Protein: CASHVTSGLTYEQYF.

The V and J genes are TRBV7-8 and TRBJ2-2; TRBD2 matches 12 bases. The junction had 3 bases not matched to a gene; V was cut back by 6 bases and J by 4 bases. The CDR3 length is 15 residues. Germline V gene data show CDR1 as SGHVS and CDR2 as FQNEAQ. CDR3 in DNA: TGTGCCAGCAGTAGACTAGCGGGAGTCACCGGGGAGCTGTTTTTT. It encodes CASSRLAGVTGELFF.

This clone was counted only a few times. The chain links TRBV30 to TRBJ1-2, with 9 nucleotides matching TRBD1. The junction had 17 bases not matched to a gene; V was cut back by 0 bases and J by 3 bases. Germline CDR1 reads GTSNPN; CDR2 reads SVGIG (reference sequence). This CDR3 spans 19 amino acids. The CDR3 DNA reads TGTGCCTGGAGTGTGGAGCTCCTCCTCAAGACAGGGGGACACTATGGCTACACCTTC. As protein: CAWSVELLLKTGGHYGYTF.

The genes are TRBV19 and TRBJ2-5, with 10 bases aligning to TRBD2. Per germline, CDR1 LNHDA and CDR2 SQIVND (reference sequence). The CDR3 runs 15 residues. V lost 6 bases to trimming and J lost 11 bases; unmatched junction nucleotides: 15. CDR3 in amino acids: CASSRRGTSVREQYF. CDR3 DNA sequence: TGTGCCAGTAGCCGCAGAGGGACTAGCGTGCGGGAGCAGTACTTC.

CDR3 protein: CAISEGRQGFYEQYF. The CDR3 DNA sequence: TGTGCCATCAGTGAAGGGAGACAGGGATTCTACGAGCAGTACTTC. The chain uses TRBV10-3 and TRBJ2-7; 7 nucleotides agree with TRBD1. The CDR3 is made up of 15 amino acids. In germline, CDR1 is ENHRY, CDR2 SYGVKD. The ends lost 3 bases at V and 3 bases at J; junction bases unmatched: 8.

The V call is TRBV5-4, the J call TRBJ1-3; D ambiguous. V dropped 1 base and J dropped 2 bases, with 13 bases sitting between them. CDR3 length: 16 amino acids. Germline V gives CDR1 SGHNT, CDR2 YYREEE (reference sequence). The CDR3 region is CASSLQNSYPGNTIYF. In DNA form, the CDR3 reads TGTGCCAGCAGCTTGCAGAACAGCTACCCTGGAAACACCATATATTTT.

This clone was picked up a small number of times. The chain employs TRBV4-1 and TRBJ2-7, with 8 bases identical to TRBD2. The CDR3 covers 15 residues. Germline V gene data show CDR1 as MGHRA and CDR2 as YSYEKL. Trimming removed 2 bases from V and 4 bases from J; junction bases left unmatched: 7. The CDR3 bases are TGCGCCAGCAGCCAACTCAGCGGGAGAGTTTACGAGCAGTACTTC. Translation: CASSQLSGRVYEQYF.

This clone was detected a few times. This CDR3 is CAISDPGQGHQETQYF. CDR3 sequence (DNA): TGTGCCATCAGTGATCCGGGACAGGGCCACCAAGAGACCCAGTACTTC. The rearrangement uses TRBV10-3 and TRBJ2-5; 9 bases match TRBD1. The V gene end was trimmed by 3 bases and the J gene end by 0 bases; junction bases not matched to a gene: 5. This CDR3 has 16 amino acids. Germline CDR1 ENHRY, CDR2 SYGVKD.

This clone was observed a single time. The chain uses TRBV5-4 and TRBJ2-1; D gene uncertain. Germline V gives CDR1 SGHNT, CDR2 YYREEE (reference sequence). There are 14 residues in the CDR3. Between the trimmed V and J ends, which lost 7 bases and 8 bases, there was a span of 19 bases. The DNA for the CDR3 is TGTGCCAGCTCCTTCTCCGCGGTCTCGGATGAGCAGTTCTTC. Translated, it gives CASSFSAVSDEQFF.

The rearrangement joins TRBV4-1 to TRBJ1-5; D remains ambiguous. Trimming cost V 1 base and J 6 bases, with 22 bases left between them. CDR1 is MGHRA and CDR2 is YSYEKL in the germline V gene. The CDR3 is made up of 18 amino acids. The CDR3 DNA sequence: TGCGCCAGCAGCCAAGTAATGTTGGGGAGGCGCGGAGGTCAGCCCCAGCATTTT. Its translation is CASSQVMLGRRGGQPQHF.